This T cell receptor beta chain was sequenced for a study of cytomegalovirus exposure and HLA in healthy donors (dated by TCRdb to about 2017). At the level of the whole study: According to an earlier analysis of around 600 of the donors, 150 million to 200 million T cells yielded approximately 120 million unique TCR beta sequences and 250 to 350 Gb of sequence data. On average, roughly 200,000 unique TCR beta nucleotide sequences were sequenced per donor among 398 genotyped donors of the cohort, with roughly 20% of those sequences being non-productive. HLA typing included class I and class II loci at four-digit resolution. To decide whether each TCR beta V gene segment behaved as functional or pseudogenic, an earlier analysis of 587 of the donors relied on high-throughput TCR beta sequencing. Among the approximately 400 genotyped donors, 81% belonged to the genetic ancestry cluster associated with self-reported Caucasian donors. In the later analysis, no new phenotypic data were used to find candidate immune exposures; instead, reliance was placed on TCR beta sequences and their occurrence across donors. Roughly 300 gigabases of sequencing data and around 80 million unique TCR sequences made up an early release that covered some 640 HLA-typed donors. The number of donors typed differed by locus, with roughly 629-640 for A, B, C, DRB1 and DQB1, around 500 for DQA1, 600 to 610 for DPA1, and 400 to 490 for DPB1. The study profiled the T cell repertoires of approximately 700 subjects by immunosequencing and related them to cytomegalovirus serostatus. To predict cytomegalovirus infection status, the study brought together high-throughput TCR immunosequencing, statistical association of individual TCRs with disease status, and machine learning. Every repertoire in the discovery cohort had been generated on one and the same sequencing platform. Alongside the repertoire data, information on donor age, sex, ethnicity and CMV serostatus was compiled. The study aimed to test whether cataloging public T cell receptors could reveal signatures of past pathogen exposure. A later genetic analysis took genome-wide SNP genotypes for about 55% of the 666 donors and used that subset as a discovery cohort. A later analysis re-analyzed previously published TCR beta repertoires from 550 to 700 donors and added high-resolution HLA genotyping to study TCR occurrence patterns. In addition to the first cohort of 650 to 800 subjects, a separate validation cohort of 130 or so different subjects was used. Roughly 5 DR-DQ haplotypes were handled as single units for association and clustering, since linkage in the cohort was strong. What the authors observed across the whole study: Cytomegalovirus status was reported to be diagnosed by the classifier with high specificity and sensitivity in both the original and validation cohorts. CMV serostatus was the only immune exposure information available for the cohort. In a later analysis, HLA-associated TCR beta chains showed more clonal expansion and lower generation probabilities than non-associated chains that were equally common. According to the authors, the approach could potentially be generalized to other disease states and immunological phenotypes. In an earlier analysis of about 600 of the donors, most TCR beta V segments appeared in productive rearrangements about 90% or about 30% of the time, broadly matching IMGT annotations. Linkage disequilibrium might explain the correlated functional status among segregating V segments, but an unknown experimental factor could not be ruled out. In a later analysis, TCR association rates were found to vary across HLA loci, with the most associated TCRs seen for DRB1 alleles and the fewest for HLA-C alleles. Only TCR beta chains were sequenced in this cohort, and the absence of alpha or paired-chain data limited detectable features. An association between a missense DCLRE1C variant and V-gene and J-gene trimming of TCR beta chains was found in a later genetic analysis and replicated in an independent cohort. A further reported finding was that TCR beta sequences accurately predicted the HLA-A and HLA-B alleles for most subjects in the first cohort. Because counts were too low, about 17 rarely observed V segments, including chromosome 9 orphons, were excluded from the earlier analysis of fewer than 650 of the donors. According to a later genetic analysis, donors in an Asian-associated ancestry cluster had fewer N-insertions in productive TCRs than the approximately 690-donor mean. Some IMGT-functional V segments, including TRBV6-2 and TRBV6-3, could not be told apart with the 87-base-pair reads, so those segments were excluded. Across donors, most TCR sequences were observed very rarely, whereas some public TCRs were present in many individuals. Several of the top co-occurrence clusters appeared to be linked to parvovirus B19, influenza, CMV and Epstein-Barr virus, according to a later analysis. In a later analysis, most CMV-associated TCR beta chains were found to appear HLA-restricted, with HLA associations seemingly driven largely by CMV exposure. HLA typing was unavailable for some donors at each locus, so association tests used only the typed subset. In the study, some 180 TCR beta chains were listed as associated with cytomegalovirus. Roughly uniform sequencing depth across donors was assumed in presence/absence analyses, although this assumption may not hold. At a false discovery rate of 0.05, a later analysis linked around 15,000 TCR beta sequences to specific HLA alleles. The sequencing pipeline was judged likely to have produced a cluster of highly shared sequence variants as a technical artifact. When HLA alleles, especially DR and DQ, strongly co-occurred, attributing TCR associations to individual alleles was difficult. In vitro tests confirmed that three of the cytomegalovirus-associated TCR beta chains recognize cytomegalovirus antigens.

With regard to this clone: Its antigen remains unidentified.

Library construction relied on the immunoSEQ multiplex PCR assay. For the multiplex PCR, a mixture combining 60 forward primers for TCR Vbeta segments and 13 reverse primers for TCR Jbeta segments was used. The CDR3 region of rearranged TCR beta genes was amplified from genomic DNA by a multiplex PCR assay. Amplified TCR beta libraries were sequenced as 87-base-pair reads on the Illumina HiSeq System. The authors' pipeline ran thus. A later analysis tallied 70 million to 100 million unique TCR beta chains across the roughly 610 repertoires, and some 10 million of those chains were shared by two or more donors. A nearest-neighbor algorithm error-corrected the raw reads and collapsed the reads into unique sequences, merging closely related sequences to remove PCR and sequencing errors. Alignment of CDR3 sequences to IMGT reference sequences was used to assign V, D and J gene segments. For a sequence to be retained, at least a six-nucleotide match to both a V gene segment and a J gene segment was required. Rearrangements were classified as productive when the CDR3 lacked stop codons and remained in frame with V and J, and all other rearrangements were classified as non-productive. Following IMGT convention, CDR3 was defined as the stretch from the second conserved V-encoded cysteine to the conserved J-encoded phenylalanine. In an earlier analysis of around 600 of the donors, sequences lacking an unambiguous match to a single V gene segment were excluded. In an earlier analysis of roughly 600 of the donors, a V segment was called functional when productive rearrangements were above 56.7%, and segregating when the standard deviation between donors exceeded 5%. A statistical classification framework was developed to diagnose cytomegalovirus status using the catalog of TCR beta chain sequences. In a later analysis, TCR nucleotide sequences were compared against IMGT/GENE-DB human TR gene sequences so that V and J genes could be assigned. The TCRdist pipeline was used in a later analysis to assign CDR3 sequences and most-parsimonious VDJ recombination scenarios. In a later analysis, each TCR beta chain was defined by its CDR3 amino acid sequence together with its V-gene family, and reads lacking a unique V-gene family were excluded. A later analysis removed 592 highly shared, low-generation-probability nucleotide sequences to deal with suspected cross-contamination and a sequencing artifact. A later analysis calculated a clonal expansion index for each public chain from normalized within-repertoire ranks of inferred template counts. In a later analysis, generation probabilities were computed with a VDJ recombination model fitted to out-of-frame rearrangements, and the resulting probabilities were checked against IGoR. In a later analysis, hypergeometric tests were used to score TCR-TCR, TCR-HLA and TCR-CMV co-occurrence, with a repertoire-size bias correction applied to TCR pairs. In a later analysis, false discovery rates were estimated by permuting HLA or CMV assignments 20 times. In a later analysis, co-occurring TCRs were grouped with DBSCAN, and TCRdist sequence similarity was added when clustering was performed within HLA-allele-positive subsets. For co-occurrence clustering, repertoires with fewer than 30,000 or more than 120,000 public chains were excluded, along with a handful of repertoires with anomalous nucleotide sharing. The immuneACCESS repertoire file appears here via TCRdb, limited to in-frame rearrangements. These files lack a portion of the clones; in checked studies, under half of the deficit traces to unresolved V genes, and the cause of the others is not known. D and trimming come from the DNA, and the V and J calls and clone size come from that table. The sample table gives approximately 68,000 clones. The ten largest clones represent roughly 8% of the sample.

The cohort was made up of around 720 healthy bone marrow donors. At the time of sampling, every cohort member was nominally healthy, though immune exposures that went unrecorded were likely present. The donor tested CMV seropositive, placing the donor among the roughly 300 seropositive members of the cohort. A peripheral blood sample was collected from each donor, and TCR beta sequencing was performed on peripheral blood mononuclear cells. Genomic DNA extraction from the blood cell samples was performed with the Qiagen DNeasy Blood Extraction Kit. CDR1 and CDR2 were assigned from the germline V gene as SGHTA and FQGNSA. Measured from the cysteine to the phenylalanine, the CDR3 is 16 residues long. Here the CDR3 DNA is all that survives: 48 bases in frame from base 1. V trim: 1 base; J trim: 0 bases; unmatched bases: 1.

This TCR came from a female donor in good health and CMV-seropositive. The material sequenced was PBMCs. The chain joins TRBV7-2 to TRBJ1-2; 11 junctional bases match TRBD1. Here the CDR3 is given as CASSLGGQGANYGYTF. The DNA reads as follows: TGTGCCAGCAGCTTAGGGGGACAGGGGGCTAACTATGGCTACACCTTC.